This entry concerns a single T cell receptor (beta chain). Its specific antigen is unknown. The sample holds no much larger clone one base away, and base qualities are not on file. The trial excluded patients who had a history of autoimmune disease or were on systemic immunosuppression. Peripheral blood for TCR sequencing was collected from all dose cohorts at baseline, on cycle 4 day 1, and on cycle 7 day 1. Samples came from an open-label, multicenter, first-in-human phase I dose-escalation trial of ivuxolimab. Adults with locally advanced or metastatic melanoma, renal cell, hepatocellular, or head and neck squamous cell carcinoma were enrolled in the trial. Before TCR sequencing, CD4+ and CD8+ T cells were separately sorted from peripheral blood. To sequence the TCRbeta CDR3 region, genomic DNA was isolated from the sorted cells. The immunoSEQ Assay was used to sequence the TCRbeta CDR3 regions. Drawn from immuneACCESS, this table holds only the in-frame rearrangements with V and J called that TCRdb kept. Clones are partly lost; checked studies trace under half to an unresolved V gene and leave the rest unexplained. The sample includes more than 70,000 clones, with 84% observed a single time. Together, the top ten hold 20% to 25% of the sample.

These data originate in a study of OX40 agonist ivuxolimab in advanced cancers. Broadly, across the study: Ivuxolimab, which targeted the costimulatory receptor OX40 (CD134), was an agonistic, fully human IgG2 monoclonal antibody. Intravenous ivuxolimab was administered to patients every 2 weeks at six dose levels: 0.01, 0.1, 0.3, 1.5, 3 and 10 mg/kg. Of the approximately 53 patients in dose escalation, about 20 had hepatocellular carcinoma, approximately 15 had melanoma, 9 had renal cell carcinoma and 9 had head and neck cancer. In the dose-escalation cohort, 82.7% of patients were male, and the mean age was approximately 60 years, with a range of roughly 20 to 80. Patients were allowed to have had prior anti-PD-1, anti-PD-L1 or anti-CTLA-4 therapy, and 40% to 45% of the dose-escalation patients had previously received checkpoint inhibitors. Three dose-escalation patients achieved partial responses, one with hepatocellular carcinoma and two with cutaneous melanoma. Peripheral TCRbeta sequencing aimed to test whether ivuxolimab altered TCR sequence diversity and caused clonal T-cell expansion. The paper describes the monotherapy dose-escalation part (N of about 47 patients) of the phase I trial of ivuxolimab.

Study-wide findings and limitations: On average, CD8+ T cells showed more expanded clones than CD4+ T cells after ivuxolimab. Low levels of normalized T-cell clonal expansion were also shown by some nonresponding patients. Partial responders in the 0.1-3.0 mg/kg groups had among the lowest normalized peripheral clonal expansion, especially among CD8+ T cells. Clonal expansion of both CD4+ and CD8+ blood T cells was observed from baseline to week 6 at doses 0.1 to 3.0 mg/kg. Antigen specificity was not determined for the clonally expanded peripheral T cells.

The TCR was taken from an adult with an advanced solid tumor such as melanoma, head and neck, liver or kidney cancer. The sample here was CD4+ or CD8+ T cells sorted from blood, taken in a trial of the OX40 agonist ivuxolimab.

The CDR3 protein sequence reads: CASSPIPRGGNGNTIYF. In nucleotides, the sequence is TGTGCCAGCTCACCGATACCTAGAGGGGGTAATGGAAACACCATATATTTT. The rearranged chain carries TRBV18 and TRBJ1-3; TRBD1 is a weak D gene call, 6 bases matching. V is pared back by 3 bases and J by 3 bases, with 18 bases lying between the germline termini. CDR1 is given as KGHSH and CDR2 as LQKENI, both from the germline V gene. The CDR3 has 17 amino acids, counting the end cysteine and phenylalanine. CDR3 DNA is the only sequence kept; it has 51 bases, read in frame from the first base.